One sample yielded the 16 T cell receptor beta chains listed below, sequenced in a study of blood T cell repertoires in COVID-19 (dated by TCRdb to 2020 to 2022). The protocol used for the library was the immunoSEQ multiplex PCR assay. TCRdb carries this immuneACCESS record with in-frame sequences only. Its versions omit some clonotypes, under half of them owing to an unresolved V gene in the studies checked, with the rest unexplained. Recorded for this sample are 40,000 to 50,000 clones; 70% to 80% of them occurred a single time. 8.5% to 9% of the sample is taken by the ten largest. The source material was peripheral blood. Receptors were obtained from a man aged 65 to 85 with active or convalescent COVID-19.

This clone was seen a handful of times. The chain links TRBV5-4 to TRBJ1-2, with D possibly matching TRBD1 (5 bases). This CDR3 region has 15 residues. The V end lost 4 bases, the J end lost 7 bases, and 20 bases lay between the germline ends. Germline assignment: CDR1 SGHNT and CDR2 YYREEE (reference sequence). The CDR3 DNA is TGTGCCAGCAGCCTATGGGCCGCGACAGAAATTGGCTACACCTTC. It codes for CASSLWAATEIGYTF. The complete variable domain, with remaining parts taken from reference TRBV5-4 and TRBJ1-2, reads ETGVTQSPTHLIKTRGQQVTLRCSSQSGHNTVSWYQQALGQGPQFIFQYYREEENGRGNFPPRFSGLQFPNYSSELNVNALELDDSALYLCASSLWAATEIGYTFGSGTRLTVV.

V gene TRBV11-1 combines with J gene TRBJ1-1; the match to TRBD1 covers 7 bases. This CDR3 comprises 14 residues. Losses at the gene ends were 4 bases for V and 5 bases for J; bases not matched to a gene: 7. Germline CDR1 is SGHAT and CDR2 is FQDESV (reference sequence). The CDR3 sequence is CASSSRPRGTEAFF. CDR3 bases: TGTGCCAGCAGCTCGCGCCCCAGGGGGACTGAAGCTTTCTTT.

The chain uses TRBV28 and TRBJ1-1; perhaps TRBD1 as D (6 bases). The length of the CDR3 is 12 residues. V dropped 1 base and J dropped 6 bases, with 6 bases sitting between them. Germline values: CDR1 MDHEN, CDR2 SYDVKM. CDR3 protein: CASSLSGAEAFF. CDR3 coding DNA: TGTGCCAGCAGTTTATCAGGGGCTGAAGCTTTCTTT.

The chain couples TRBV6-5 to TRBJ2-3; 7 bases align to TRBD1. The CDR3 covers 14 residues. Germline V gene data show CDR1 as MNHEY and CDR2 as SVGAGI. V lost 6 bases and J lost 1; bases outside the gene matches: 4. The CDR3 sequence is CASRTGEGTDTQYF. The CDR3 DNA reads as TGTGCCAGCAGAACAGGGGAAGGCACAGATACGCAGTATTTT.

This rearrangement joins TRBV10-2 to TRBJ2-7, with TRBD1 as a possible D gene (6 bases). Germline V lookup: CDR1 WSHSY, CDR2 SAAADI. CDR3 length equals 16 residues. The V end was cut by 4 bases, the J end by 7 bases, with 23 bases between. The CDR3 nucleotides are TGCGCCAGCAGTGTGAGAGGGCCTTCTGAAGGGGGAGAGCAGTACTTC. Translated: CASSVRGPSEGGEQYF.

This chain connects TRBV3-1 (or the pseudogene TRBV3-2) to TRBJ1-2; no definite D call. The germline V gene encodes CDR1 LGHDT and CDR2 YNNKEL (reference sequence). The CDR3 runs 13 residues. The V end lost 3 bases, the J end lost 8 bases, and 13 bases lay between the germline ends. DNA of the CDR3: TGTGCCAGCAGCCACACCCGGGTTCAGGGCTACACCTTC. This encodes CASSHTRVQGYTF.

CDR3 DNA sequence: TGTGCCAGCAGCCACGGACAGGACTACGAGCAGTACTTC. Translated: CASSHGQDYEQYF. The chain has TRBV7-9 and TRBJ2-7; 7 bases fit TRBD1. V was pared by 5 bases and J by 3 bases, with 4 bases of the junction left unmatched. Germline loops: CDR1 SEHNR, CDR2 FQNEAQ (reference sequence). The CDR3 is 13 amino acids.

The chain joins TRBV30 to TRBJ2-1; 9 bases fit TRBD2. Germline loops: CDR1 GTSNPN, CDR2 SVGIG (reference sequence). V gave up 7 bases and J gave up 7 bases; unmatched junction bases: 11. The CDR3 covers 14 residues. CDR3 bases: TGTGCCTCCGACCGTGGCGGGGGGGGAAATGAGCAGTTCTTC. Its protein product is CASDRGGGGNEQFF.

J is TRBJ1-2 and V is TRBV7-8; D might be TRBD1 (6 bases). The CDR3 consists of 14 residues. Trimming took 5 bases from V and 5 from J, leaving 15 bases between them. CDR1 is SGHVS, CDR2 FQNEAQ, per germline. Here the CDR3 DNA reads TGTGCCAGCAGCGTCAGGGACACCTCTTATGGCTACACCTTC. Protein product: CASSVRDTSYGYTF.

This clone showed up just once. The CDR3 reads CASSLDLGAGGYTF. The CDR3, as DNA: TGTGCCAGCAGTTTAGATCTAGGGGCCGGGGGCTACACCTTC. The chain combines TRBV28 with TRBJ1-2, with a possible D match to TRBD1 (5 bases). This CDR3 region has 14 residues. CDR1 and CDR2 (germline): MDHEN, SYDVKM. V lost 2 bases, J lost 8 bases, and 15 bases lay in between.

This chain links TRBV5-1 with TRBJ2-3; 9 bases match TRBD2. The CDR3 loop spans 13 amino acids. CDR1 and CDR2 from the germline V gene are SGHRS and YFSETQ. V lost 5 bases and J lost 4; bases outside the gene matches: 2. The CDR3 region has the DNA TGCGCCAGCAGTGCGGGGGGGGCAGATACGCAGTATTTT. This translates into CASSAGGADTQYF.

V and J are TRBV7-2 and TRBJ1-5, with D possibly TRBD1 on 5 matching bases. Per germline, CDR1 SGHTA and CDR2 FQGNSA. The CDR3 extends over 16 amino acids. Trimming shortened V by 2 bases and J by 5 bases, and 16 bases separated the two germline ends. The CDR3 sequence is CASSLQGPGNYQPQHF. The CDR3 nucleotides read TGTGCCAGCAGCTTACAAGGTCCAGGGAACTATCAGCCCCAGCATTTT. The whole variable domain, filled in from reference TRBV7-2 and TRBJ1-5, reads GAGVSQSPSNKVTEKGKDVELRCDPISGHTALYWYRQSLGQGLEFLIYFQGNSAPDKSGLPSDRFSAERTGGSVSTLTIQRTQQEDSAVYLCASSLQGPGNYQPQHFGDGTRLSIL.

The chain uses TRBV28 and TRBJ1-2, with a possible D match to TRBD1 (5 bases). Germline V gene lookup returns CDR1 MDHEN and CDR2 SYDVKM. Trimming removed 6 bases at V and 4 bases at J, with 9 bases between. The length of the CDR3 is 12 residues. This CDR3 is CASSDRLYGYTF. The CDR3 DNA follows: TGTGCCAGCAGCGACAGACTCTATGGCTACACCTTC.

J is TRBJ1-3 and V is TRBV6-5, with a possible D match to TRBD1 (5 bases). The CDR3 extends over 15 amino acids. The germline V and J ends were trimmed by 4 bases and 0 bases, with 10 bases remaining between them. Per the germline V gene, CDR1 is MNHEY and CDR2 is SVGAGI. CDR3 nucleotide sequence: TGTGCCAGCAGTTTTCAGGGCCGCTCTGGAAACACCATATATTTT. The encoded protein is CASSFQGRSGNTIYF.

The V gene is TRBV27, the J gene TRBJ2-7; 9 bases align to TRBD1. The germline V gene encodes CDR1 MNHEY and CDR2 SMNVEV (reference sequence). Unmatched junction bases numbered 14, after V lost 6 bases and J lost 5 bases. The CDR3 is made up of 16 amino acids. This chain's CDR3 is CASRRTPGQGKDEQYF. The CDR3 bases are TGTGCCAGCAGACGGACCCCGGGACAGGGTAAAGACGAGCAGTACTTC.

The V gene is TRBV11-2, the J gene TRBJ1-4, with TRBD1 matching over 11 bases. V shed 1 base and J 7 bases; nucleotides not matched to a gene: 5. This CDR3 spans 16 amino acids. Germline V gene data show CDR1 as SGHAT and CDR2 as FQNNGV. The CDR3 here is CASSLGTGGSGEKLFF. Here the CDR3 DNA reads TGTGCCAGCAGCTTAGGGACAGGGGGCTCGGGTGAAAAACTGTTTTTT.